The sample holds one count of the clone carrying this TCR beta chain. Its specificity is unknown. These data belong to a study of pediatric ulcerative colitis. In the study overall: Disease was pancolitis in six or seven and left-sided in two, histology-confirmed.

Study-wide results and limits: Clonal expansions reduced rectal repertoire diversity in acute severe colitis. All ulcerative colitis patients, but no controls, carried a couple of rectal clonotypes.

This table comes from immunoSEQ multiplex PCR, and its TCRdb copy is limited to in-frame clones, with some not included. The repertoire includes some 60,000 clones, about three quarters of them detected once, and around 5.2% sits in the top ten. Source material: blood. The sequence was obtained from a boy aged 5-17 years with moderate ulcerative colitis.

The CDR3 reads CASSKGETQYF. As DNA, the CDR3 is TGTGCCAGCAGTAAAGGGGAGACCCAGTACTTC. The chain combines TRBV6-1 with TRBJ2-5; no clear D. This CDR3 region has 11 residues. Germline CDR1 and CDR2: MNHNS and SASEGT. V was trimmed by 5 bases and J by 5 bases, leaving 6 bases between them.